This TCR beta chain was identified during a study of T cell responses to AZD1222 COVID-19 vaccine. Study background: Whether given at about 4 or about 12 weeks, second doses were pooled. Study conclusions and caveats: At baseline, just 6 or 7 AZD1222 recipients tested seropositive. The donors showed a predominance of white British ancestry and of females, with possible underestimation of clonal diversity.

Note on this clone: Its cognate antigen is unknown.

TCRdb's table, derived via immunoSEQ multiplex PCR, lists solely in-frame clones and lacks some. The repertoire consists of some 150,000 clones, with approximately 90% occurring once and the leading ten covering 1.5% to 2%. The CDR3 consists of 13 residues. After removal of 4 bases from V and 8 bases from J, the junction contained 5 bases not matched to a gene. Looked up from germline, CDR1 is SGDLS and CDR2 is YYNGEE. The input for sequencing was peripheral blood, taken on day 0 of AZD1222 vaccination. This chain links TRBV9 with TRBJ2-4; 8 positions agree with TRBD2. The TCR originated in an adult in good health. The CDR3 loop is CASSPGGLDIQYF. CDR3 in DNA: TGTGCCAGCAGCCCGGGGGGGCTGGACATTCAGTACTTC.